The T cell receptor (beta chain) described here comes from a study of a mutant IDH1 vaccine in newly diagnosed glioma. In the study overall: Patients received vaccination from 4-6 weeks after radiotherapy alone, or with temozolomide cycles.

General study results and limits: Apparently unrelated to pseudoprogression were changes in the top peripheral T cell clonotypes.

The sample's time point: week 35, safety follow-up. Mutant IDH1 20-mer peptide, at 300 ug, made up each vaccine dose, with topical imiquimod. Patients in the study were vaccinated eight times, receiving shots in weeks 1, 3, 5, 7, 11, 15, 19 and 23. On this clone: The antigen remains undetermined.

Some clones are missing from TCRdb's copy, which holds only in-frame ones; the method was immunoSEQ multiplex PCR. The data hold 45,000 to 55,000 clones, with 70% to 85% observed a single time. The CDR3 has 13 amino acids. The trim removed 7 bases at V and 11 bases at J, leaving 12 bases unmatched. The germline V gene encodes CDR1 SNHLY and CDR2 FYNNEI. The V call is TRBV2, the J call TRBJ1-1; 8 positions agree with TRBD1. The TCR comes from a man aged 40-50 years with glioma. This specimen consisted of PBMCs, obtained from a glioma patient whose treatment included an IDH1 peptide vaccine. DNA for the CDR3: TGTGCCAGCACCTTGGACAGGGATAGAGGCGCTTTCTTT. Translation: CASTLDRDRGAFF.